This TCR beta chain is drawn from a study of blood T cell repertoires in COVID-19. Study summary: T cells, B-cell-depleted T cells, or PBMCs supplied cDNA or gDNA.

Per the original methods: It was from reference gene primer amplification that nucleated cell counts were estimated. Using immunoSEQ multiplex PCR, the repertoire was profiled, and TCRdb retains in-frame clones only, with some absent. V, J and clone size reflect that table, while D and trimming were determined from the DNA. The sample carries hundreds of thousands of clones, approximately 80% recorded once. With V trimmed by 0 bases and J by 4 bases, 4 bases remained unmatched. Germline-derived CDR1 and CDR2 are SGHTA and FQGNSA. CDR3 length: 16 amino acids. Sequencing input: peripheral blood. This receptor was taken from a man older than 75 with acute or convalescent COVID-19. J is TRBJ1-1 and V is TRBV7-2, with 11 nucleotides matching TRBD1. The CDR3, as DNA: TGTGCCAGCAGCTTAGCCGGGACAGGGGGAGGCACTGAAGCTTTCTTT. Encoded protein: CASSLAGTGGGTEAFF.